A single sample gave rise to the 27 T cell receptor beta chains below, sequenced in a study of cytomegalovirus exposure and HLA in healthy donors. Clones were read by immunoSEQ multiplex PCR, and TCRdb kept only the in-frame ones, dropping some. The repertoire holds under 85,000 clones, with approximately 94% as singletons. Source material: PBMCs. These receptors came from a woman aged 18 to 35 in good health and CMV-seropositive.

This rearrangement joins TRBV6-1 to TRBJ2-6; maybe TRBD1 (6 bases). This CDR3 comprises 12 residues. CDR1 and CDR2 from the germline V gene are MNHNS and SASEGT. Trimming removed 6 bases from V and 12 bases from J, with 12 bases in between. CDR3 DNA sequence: TGTGCCAGCAGCCAGGGGTTAACCGTCCTGACTTTC. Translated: CASSQGLTVLTF.

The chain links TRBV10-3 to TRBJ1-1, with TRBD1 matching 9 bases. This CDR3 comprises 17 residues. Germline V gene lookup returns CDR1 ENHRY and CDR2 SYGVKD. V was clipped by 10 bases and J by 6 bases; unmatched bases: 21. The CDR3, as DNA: TGTGCCACCTCCCCGTGGGCGAACAGGGGGCCTAAGGCTGAAGCTTTCTTT. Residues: CATSPWANRGPKAEAFF.

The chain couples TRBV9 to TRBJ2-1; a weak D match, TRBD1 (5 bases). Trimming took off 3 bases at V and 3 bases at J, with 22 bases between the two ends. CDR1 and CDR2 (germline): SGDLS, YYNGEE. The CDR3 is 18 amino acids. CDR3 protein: CASSGRGSEGENYNEQFF. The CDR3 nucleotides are TGTGCCAGCAGCGGAAGAGGAAGTGAAGGGGAAAACTACAATGAGCAGTTCTTC.

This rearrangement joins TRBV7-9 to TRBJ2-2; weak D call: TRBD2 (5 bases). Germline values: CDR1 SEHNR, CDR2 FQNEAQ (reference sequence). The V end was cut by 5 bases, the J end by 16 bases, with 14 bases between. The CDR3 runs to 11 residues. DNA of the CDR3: TGTGCCAGCAGCCACGGACTGTCACGGTTTTTT. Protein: CASSHGLSRFF.

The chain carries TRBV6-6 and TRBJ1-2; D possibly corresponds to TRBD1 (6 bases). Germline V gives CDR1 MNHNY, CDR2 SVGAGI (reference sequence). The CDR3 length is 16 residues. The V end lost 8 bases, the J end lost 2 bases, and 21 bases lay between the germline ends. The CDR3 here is CASDAFGGGFNYGYTF. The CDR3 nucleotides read TGTGCCAGCGACGCTTTTGGGGGCGGCTTCAACTATGGCTACACCTTC.

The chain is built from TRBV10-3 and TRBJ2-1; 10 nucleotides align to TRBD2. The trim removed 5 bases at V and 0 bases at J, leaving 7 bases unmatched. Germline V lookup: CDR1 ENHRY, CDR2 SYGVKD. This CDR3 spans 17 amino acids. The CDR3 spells CAISRPPSGSSYNEQFF. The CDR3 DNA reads TGTGCCATCAGTCGACCACCTAGCGGGAGCTCCTACAATGAGCAGTTCTTC.

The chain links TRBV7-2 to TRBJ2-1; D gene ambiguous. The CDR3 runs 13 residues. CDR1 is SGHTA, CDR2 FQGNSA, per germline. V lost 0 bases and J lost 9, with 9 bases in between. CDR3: CASSLAPVSEQFF. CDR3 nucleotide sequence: TGTGCCAGCAGCTTAGCCCCCGTCAGTGAGCAGTTCTTC.

CDR3 sequence reads: CASSFGARTGELFF. CDR3 bases: TGTGCCAGCAGCTTCGGCGCTAGGACCGGGGAGCTGTTTTTT. The chain uses TRBV5-6 and TRBJ2-2; no reliable D call. Germline V gene lookup returns CDR1 SGHDT and CDR2 YYEEEE. V shed 2 bases and J shed 5 bases, with 10 bases lying between them. The CDR3 is made up of 14 amino acids.

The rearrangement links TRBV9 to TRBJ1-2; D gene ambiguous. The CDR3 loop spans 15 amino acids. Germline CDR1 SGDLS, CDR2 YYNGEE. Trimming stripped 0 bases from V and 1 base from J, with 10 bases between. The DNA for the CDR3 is TGTGCCAGCAGCGTAGGGGAGTCGATTAACTATGGCTACACCTTC. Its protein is CASSVGESINYGYTF.

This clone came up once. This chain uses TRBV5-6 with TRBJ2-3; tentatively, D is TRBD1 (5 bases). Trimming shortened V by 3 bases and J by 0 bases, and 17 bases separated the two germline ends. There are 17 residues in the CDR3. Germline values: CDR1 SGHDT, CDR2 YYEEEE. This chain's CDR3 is CASSSYFFPGSTDTQYF. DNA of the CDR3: TGTGCCAGCAGCTCCTATTTTTTTCCAGGGAGCACAGATACGCAGTATTTT. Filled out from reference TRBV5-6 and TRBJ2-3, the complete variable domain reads DAGVTQSPTHLIKTRGQQVTLRCSPKSGHDTVSWYQQALGQGPQFIFQYYEEEERQRGNFPDRFSGHQFPNYSSELNVNALLLGDSALYLCASSSYFFPGSTDTQYFGPGTRLTVL.

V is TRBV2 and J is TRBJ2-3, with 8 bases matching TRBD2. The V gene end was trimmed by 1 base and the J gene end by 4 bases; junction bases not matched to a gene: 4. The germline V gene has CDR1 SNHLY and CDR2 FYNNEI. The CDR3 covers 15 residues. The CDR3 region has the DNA TGTGCCAGCAGTGAAGGGTTCGGGGGGGCAGATACGCAGTATTTT. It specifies CASSEGFGGADTQYF.

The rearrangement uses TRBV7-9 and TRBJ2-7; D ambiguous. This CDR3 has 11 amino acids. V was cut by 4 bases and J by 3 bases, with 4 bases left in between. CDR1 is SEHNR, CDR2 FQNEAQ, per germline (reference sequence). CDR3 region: CASSSYYEQYF. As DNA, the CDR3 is TGTGCCAGCAGCTCGTACTACGAGCAGTACTTC.

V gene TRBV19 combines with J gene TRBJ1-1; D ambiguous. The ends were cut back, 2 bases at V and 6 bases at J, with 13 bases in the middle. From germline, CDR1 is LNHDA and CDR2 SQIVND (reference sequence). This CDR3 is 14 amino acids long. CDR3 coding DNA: TGTGCCAGTAGTATACTTCTAGGTTCTTCTGAAGCTTTCTTT. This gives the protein CASSILLGSSEAFF.

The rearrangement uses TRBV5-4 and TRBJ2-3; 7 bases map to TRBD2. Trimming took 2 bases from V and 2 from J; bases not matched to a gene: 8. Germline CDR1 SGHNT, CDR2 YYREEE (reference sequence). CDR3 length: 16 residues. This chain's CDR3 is CASSFGLDKSTDTQYF. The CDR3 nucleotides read TGTGCCAGCAGCTTTGGACTAGATAAATCCACAGATACGCAGTATTTT. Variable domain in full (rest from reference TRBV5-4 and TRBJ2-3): ETGVTQSPTHLIKTRGQQVTLRCSSQSGHNTVSWYQQALGQGPQFIFQYYREEENGRGNFPPRFSGLQFPNYSSELNVNALELDDSALYLCASSFGLDKSTDTQYFGPGTRLTVL.

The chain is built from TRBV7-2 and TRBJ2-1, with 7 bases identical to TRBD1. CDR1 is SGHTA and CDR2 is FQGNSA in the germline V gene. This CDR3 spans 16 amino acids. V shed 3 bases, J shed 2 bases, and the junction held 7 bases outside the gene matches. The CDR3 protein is CASSLTGTATYNEQFF. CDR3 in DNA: TGTGCCAGCAGCTTGACCGGGACAGCCACCTACAATGAGCAGTTCTTC.

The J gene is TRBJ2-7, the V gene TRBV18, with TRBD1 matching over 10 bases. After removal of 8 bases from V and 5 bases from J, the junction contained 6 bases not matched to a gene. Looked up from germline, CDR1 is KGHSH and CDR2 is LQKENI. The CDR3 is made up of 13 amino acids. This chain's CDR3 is CASGGQGRNEQYF. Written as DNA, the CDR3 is TGTGCCAGCGGGGGACAGGGGAGGAACGAGCAGTACTTC.

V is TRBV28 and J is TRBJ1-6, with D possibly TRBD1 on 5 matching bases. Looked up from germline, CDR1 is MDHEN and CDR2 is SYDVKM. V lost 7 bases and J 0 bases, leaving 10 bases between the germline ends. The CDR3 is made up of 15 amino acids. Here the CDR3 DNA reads TGTGCCAGCACCCACAGGAGCTCCTATAATTCACCCCTCCACTTT. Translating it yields CASTHRSSYNSPLHF. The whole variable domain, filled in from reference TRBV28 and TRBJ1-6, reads DVKVTQSSRYLVKRTGEKVFLECVQDMDHENMFWYRQDPGLGLRLIYFSYDVKMKEKGDIPEGYSVSREKKERFSLILESASTNQTSMYLCASTHRSSYNSPLHFGNGTRLTVT.

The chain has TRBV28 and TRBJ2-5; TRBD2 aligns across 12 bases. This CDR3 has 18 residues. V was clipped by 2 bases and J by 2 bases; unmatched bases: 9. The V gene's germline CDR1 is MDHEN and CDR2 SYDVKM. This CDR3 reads CASSLGGLAGGKQETQYF. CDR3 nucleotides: TGTGCCAGCAGTTTAGGCGGTCTAGCGGGAGGGAAACAAGAGACCCAGTACTTC.

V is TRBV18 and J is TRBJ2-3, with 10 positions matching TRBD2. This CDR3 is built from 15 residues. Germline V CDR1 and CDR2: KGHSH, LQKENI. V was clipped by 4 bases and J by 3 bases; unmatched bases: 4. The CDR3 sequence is CASSLSSGGTDTQYF. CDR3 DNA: TGTGCCAGCTCACTATCTAGCGGGGGAACAGATACGCAGTATTTT.

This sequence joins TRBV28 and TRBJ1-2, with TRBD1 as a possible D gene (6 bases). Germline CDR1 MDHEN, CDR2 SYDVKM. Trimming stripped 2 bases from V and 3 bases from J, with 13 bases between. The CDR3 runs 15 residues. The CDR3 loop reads CASSLPGDRHYGYTF. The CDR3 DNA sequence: TGTGCCAGCAGTTTACCTGGCGACAGGCACTATGGCTACACCTTC.

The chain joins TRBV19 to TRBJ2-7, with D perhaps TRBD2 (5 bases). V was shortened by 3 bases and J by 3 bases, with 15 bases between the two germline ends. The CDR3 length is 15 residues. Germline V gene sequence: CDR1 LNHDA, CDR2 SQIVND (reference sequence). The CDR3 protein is CASSIGTSGRYEQYF. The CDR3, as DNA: TGTGCCAGTAGTATCGGTACTAGTGGTCGCTACGAGCAGTACTTC.

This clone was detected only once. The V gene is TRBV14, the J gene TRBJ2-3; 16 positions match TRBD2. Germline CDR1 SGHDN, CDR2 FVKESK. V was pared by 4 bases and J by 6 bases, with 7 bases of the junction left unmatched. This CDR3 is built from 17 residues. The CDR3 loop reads CASSLSGTSGRADTQYF. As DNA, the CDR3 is TGTGCCAGCAGCCTATCGGGGACTAGCGGGAGGGCCGATACGCAGTATTTT.

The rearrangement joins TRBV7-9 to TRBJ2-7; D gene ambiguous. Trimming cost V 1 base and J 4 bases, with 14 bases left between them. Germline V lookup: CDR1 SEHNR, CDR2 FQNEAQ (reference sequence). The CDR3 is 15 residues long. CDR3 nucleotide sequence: TGTGCCAGCAGCTTAGTTCGGGTATCCACTTACGAGCAGTACTTC. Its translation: CASSLVRVSTYEQYF.

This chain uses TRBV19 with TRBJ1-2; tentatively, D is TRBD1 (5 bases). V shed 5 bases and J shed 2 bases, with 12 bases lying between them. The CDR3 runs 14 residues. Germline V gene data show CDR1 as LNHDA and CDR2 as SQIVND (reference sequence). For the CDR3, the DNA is TGTGCCAGTAGTGTTCGGGACTTCAACTATGGCTACACCTTC. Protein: CASSVRDFNYGYTF. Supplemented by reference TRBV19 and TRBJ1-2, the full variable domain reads DGGITQSPKYLFRKEGQNVTLSCEQNLNHDAMYWYRQDPGQGLRLIYYSQIVNDFQKGDIAEGYSVSREKKESFPLTVTSAQKNPTAFYLCASSVRDFNYGYTFGSGTRLTVV.

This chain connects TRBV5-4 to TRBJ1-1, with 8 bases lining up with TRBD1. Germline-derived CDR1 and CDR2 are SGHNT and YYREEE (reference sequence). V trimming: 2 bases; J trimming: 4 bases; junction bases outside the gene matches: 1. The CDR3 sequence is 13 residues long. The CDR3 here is CASSLDRGTEAFF. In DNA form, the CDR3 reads TGTGCCAGCAGCTTAGACAGGGGCACTGAAGCTTTCTTT.

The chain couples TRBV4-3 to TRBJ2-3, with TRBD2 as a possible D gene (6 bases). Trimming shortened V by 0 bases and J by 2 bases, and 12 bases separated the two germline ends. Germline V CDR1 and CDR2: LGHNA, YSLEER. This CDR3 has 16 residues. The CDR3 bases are TGCGCCAGCAGCCAAGACAGGACTACTTACACAGATACGCAGTATTTT. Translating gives CASSQDRTTYTDTQYF.

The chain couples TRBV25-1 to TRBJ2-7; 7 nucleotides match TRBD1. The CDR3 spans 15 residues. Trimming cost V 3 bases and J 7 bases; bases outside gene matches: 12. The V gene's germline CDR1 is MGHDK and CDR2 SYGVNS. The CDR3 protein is CASSDLNRGPGEQYF. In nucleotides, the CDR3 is TGTGCCAGCAGTGACCTTAACAGGGGTCCGGGAGAGCAGTACTTC.